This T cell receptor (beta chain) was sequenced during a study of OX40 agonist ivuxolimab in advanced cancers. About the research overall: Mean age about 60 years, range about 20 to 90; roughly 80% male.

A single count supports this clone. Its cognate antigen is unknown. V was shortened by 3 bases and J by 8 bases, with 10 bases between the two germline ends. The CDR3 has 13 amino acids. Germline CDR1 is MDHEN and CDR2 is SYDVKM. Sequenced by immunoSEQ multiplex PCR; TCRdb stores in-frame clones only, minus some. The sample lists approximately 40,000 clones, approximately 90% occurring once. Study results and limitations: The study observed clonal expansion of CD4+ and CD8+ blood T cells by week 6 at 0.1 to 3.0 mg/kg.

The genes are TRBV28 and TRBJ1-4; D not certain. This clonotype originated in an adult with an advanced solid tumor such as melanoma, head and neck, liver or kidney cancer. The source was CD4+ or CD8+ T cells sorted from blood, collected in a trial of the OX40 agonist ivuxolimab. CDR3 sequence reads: CASSFRNDEKLFF. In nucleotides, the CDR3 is TGTGCCAGCAGTTTCAGGAACGACGAAAAACTGTTTTTT.